The clone carrying this T cell receptor (beta chain) appeared a single time. This entry is derived from a study of radiotherapy plus CTLA-4 blockade in lung cancer. The J segment lost 5 bases and the V segment lost 8 bases, leaving 3 bases of the junction unmatched. CDR3 size: 12 residues. Germline-derived CDR1 and CDR2 are MNHEY and SMNVEV (reference sequence). Clones were read by immunoSEQ multiplex PCR, and TCRdb kept only the in-frame ones, dropping some. The profile shows more than 30,000 clones, approximately 75% of them singletons. This chain links TRBV27 with TRBJ1-5, with 7 bases aligning to TRBD1. This clonotype was sampled from a human donor with non-small cell lung cancer that progressed on radiotherapy plus ipilimumab. This specimen consisted of peripheral blood, obtained from a patient treated with radiotherapy plus ipilimumab. The CDR3 reads CASSQGDQPQHF. For the CDR3, the DNA is TGTGCCAGCTCCCAGGGGGATCAGCCCCAGCATTTT.